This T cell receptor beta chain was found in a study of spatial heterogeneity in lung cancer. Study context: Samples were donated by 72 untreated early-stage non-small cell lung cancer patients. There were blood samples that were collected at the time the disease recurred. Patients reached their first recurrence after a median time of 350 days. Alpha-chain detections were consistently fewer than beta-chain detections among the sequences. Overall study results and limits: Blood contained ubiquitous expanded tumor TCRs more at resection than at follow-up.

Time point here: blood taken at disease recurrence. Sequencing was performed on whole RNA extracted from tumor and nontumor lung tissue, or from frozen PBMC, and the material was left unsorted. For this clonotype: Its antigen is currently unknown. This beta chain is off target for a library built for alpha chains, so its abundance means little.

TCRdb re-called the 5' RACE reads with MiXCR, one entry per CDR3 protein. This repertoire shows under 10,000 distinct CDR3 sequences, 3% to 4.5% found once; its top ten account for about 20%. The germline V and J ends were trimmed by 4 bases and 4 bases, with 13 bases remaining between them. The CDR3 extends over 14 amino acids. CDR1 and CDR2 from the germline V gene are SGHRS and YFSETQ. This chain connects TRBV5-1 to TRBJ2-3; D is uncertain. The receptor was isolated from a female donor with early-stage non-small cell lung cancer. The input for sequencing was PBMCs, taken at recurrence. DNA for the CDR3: TGCGCCAGCAGCGCCGACTCCGGCGCAGATACGCAGTATTTT. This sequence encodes CASSADSGADTQYF. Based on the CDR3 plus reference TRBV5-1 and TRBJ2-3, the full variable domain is KAGVTQTPRYLIKTRGQQVTLSCSPISGHRSVSWYQQTPGQGLQFLFEYFSETQRNKGNFPGRFSGRQFSNSRSEMNVSTLELGDSALYLCASSADSGADTQYFGPGTRLTVL.